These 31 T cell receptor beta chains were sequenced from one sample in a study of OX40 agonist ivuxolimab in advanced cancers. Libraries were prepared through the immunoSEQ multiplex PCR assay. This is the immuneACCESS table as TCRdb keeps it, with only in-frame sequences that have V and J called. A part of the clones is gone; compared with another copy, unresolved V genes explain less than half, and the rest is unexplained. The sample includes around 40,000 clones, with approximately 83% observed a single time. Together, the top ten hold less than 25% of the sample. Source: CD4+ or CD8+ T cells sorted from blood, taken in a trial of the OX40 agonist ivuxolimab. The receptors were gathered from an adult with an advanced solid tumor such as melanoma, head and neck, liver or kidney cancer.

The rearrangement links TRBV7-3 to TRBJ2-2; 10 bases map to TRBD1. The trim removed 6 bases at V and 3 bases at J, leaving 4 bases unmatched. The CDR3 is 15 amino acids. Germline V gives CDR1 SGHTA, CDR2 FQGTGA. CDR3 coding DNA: TGTGCCAGCAGAACCGGGACAGGGGACACCGGGGAGCTGTTTTTT. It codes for CASRTGTGDTGELFF.

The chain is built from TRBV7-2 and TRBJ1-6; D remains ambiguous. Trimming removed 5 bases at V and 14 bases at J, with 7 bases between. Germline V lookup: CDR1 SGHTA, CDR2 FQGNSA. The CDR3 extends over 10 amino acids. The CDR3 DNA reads TGTGCCAGCAGCCCCATGGCCCTCCACTTT. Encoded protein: CASSPMALHF.

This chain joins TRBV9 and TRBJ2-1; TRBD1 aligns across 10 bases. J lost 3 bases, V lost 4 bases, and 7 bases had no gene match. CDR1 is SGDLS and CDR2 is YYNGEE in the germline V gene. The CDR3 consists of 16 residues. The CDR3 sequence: CASSLHRDRGYNEQFF. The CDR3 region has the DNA TGTGCCAGCAGCCTCCACCGGGACAGGGGCTACAATGAGCAGTTCTTC.

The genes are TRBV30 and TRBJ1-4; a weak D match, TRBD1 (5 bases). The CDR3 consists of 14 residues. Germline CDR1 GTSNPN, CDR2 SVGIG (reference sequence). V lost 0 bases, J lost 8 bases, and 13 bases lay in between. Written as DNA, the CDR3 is TGTGCCTGGAGTGTAGGGGCAGGTCGCGAAAAACTGTTTTTT. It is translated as CAWSVGAGREKLFF.

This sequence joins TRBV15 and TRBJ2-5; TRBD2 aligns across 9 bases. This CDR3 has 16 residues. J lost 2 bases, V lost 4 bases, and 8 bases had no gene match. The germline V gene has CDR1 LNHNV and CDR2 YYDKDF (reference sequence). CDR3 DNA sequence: TGTGCCACCAGCAAAGAGGCGGGAGGGGGTCAAGAGACCCAGTACTTC. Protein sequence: CATSKEAGGGQETQYF.

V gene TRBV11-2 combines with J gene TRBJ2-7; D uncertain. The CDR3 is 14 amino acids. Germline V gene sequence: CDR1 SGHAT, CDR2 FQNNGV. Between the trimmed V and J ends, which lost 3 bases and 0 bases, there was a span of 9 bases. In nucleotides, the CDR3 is TGTGCCAGCAGCTTCGCGGCTAGCTCCTACGAGCAGTACTTC. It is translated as CASSFAASSYEQYF.

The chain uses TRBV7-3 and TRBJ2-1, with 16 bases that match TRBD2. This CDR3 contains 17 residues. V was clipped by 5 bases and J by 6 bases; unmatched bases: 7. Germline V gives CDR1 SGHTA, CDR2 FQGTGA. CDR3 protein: CASSPGTSGRAGNEQFF. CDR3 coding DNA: TGTGCCAGCAGCCCAGGGACTAGCGGGAGGGCCGGCAATGAGCAGTTCTTC.

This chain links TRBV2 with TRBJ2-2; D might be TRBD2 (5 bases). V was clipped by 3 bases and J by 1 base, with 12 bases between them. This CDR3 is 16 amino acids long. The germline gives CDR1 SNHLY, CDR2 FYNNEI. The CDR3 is CASSEPLSGNTGELFF. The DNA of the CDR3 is TGTGCCAGCAGTGAGCCCCTAAGCGGGAACACCGGGGAGCTGTTTTTT.

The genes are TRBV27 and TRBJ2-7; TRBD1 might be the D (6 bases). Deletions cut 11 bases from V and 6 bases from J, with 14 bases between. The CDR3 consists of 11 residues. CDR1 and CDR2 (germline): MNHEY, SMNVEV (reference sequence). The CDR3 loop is CAVLQGVEQYF. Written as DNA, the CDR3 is TGTGCCGTACTACAGGGAGTCGAGCAGTACTTC.

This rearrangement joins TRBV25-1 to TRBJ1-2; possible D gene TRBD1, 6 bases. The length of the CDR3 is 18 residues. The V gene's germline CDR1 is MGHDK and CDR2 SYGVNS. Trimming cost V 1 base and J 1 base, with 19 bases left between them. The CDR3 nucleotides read TGTGCCAGCAGTGAATTTTTCGCGGGGGCCTCGCATAACTATGGCTACACCTTC. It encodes CASSEFFAGASHNYGYTF.

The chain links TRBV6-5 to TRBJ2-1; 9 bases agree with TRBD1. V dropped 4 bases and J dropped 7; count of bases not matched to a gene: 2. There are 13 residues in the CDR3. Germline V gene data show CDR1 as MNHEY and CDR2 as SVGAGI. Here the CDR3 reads CASSSGQGNEQFF. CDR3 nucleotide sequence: TGTGCCAGCAGTTCCGGACAGGGGAATGAGCAGTTCTTC.

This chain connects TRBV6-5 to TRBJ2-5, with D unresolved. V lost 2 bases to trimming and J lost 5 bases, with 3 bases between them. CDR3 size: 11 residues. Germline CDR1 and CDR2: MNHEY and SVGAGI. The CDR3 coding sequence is TGTGCCAGCAGTTACAGGGAGACCCAGTACTTC. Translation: CASSYRETQYF.

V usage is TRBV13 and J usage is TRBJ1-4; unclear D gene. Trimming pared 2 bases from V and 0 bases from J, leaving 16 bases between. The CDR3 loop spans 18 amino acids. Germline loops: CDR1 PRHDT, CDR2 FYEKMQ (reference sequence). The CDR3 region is CASSLQLGRTATNEKLFF. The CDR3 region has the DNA TGTGCCAGCAGCTTACAACTGGGCAGGACGGCAACTAATGAAAAACTGTTTTTT.

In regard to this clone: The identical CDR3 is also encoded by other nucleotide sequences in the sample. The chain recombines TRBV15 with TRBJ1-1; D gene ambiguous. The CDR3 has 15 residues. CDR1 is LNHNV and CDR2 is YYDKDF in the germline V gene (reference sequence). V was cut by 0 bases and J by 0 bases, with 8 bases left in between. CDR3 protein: CATSRDRQLNTEAFF. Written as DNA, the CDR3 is TGTGCCACCAGCAGAGACAGGCAGTTGAACACTGAAGCTTTCTTT.

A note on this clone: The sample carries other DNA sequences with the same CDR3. The CDR3 spells CASSLLGMNTEAFF. CDR3 nucleotide sequence: TGTGCCAGCAGTTTACTCGGGATGAACACTGAAGCTTTCTTT. This sequence joins TRBV27 and TRBJ1-1; D is unclear. Deletions cut 2 bases from V and 0 bases from J, with 7 bases between. The CDR3 runs 14 residues. CDR1 is MNHEY and CDR2 is SMNVEV in the germline V gene (reference sequence).

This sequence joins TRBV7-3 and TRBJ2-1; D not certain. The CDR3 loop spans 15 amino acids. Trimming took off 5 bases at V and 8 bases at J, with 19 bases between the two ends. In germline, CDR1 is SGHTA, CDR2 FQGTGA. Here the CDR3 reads CASSPRTARSHEQFF. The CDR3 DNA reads TGTGCCAGCAGCCCTCGTACGGCTCGTAGCCATGAGCAGTTCTTC. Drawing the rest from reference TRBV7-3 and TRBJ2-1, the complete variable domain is GAGVSQTPSNKVTEKGKYVELRCDPISGHTALYWYRQSLGQGPEFLIYFQGTGAADDSGLPNDRFFAVRPEGSVSTLKIQRTERGDSAVYLCASSPRTARSHEQFFGPGTRLTVL.

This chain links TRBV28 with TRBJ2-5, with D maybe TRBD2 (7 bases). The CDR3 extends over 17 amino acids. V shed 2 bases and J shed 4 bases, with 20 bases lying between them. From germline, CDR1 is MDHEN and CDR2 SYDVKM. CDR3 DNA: TGTGCCAGCAGTTTACCCCAAGGGGGGGGACCCACAGAGACCCAGTACTTC. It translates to CASSLPQGGGPTETQYF.

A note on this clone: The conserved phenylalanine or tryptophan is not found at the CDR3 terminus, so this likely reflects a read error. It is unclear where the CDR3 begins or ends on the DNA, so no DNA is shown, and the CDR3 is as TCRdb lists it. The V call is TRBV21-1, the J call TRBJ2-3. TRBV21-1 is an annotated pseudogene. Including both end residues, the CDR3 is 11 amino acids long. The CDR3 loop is CASSKAGAPSS.

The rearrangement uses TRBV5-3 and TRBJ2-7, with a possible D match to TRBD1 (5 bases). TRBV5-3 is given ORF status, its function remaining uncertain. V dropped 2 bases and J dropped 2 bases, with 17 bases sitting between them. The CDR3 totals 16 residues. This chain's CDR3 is CARSFTLPTVPYEQYF. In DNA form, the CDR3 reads TGTGCCAGAAGCTTTACCCTTCCGACAGTCCCCTACGAGCAGTACTTC.

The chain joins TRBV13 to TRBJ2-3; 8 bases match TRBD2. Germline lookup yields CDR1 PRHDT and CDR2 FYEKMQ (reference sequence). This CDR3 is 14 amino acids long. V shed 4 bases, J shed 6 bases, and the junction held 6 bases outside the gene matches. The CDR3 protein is CASSSQGLGDTQYF. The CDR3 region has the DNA TGTGCCAGCAGCTCCCAGGGACTAGGCGATACGCAGTATTTT.

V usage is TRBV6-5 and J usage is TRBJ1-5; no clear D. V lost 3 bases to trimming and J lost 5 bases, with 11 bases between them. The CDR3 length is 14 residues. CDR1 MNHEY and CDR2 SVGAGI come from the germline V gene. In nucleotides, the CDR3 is TGTGCCAGCAGTTATGGAGTCGGGGATCAGCCCCAGCATTTT. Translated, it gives CASSYGVGDQPQHF.

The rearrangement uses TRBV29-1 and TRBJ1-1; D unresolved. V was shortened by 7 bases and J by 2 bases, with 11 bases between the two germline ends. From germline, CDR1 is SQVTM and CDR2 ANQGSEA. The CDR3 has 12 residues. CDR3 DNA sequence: TGCAGCGGCACCGAACAAAACACTGAAGCTTTCTTT. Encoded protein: CSGTEQNTEAFF.

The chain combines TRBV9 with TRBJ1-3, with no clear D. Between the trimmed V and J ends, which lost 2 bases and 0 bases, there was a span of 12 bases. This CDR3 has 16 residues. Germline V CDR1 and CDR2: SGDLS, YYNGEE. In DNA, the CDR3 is TGTGCCAGCAGCGTTAATGGGGTCAGCTCTGGAAACACCATATATTTT. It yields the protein CASSVNGVSSGNTIYF.

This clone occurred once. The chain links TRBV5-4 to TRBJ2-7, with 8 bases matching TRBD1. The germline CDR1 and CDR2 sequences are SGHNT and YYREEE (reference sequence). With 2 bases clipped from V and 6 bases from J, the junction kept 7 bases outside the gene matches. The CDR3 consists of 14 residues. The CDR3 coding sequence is TGTGCCAGCAGCTTAGACAGGGGAGGCCCCGAGCAGTACTTC. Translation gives CASSLDRGGPEQYF.

The CDR3, as DNA: TGCAGCGTCTTGACGGGGGCGAAGGATGAGCAGTTCTTC. It is translated as CSVLTGAKDEQFF. J is TRBJ2-1 and V is TRBV29-1; tentatively, D is TRBD1 or TRBD2 (6 bases each). Looked up from germline, CDR1 is SQVTM and CDR2 is ANQGSEA. This CDR3 comprises 13 residues. V lost 6 bases and J lost 8, with 17 bases in between.

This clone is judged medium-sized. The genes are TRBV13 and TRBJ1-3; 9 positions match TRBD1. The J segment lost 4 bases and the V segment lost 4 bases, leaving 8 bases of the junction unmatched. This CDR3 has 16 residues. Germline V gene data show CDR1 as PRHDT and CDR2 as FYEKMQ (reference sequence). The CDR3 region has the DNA TGTGCCAGCAGCTCCCGGGACAGGGATGCCGGAAACACCATATATTTT. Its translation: CASSSRDRDAGNTIYF.

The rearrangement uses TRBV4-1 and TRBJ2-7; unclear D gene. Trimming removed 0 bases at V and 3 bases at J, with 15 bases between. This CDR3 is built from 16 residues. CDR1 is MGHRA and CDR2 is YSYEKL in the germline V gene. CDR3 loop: CASSQDRQYAHYEQYF. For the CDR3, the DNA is TGCGCCAGCAGCCAAGATCGCCAGTATGCCCACTACGAGCAGTACTTC.

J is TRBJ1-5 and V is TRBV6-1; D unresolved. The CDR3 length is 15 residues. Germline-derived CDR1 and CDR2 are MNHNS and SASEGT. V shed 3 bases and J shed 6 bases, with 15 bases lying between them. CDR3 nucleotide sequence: TGTGCCAGCAGTGATTCGGGTACCGGAGGTCAGCCCCAGCATTTT. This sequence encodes CASSDSGTGGQPQHF.

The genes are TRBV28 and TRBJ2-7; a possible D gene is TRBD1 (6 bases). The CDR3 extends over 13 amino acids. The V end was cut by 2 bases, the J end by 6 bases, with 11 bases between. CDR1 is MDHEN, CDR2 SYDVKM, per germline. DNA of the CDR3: TGTGCCAGCAGTTTAAACAGGGTAGGCGAGCAGTACTTC. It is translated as CASSLNRVGEQYF.

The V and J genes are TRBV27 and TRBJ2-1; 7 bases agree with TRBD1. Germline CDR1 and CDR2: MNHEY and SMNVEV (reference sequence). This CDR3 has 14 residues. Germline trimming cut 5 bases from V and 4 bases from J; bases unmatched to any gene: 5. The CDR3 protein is CASSPGGAYNEQFF. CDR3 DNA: TGTGCCAGCAGTCCAGGGGGTGCTTACAATGAGCAGTTCTTC.

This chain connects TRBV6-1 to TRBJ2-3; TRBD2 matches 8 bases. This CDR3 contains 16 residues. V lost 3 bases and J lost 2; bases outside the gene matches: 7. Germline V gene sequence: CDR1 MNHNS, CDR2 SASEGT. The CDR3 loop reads CASSDLEAGATDTQYF. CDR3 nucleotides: TGTGCCAGCAGTGATCTGGAAGCGGGGGCCACAGATACGCAGTATTTT.